This record covers a single TCR beta chain. Its antigen is still unknown. This specimen comes from a study of OX40 agonist ivuxolimab in advanced cancers. Study overall: Every 2 weeks, patients received ivuxolimab intravenously, dosed at 0.01 to 10 mg/kg. The eligibility criteria allowed prior anti-PD-1, anti-PD-L1 or anti-CTLA-4 therapy, and 30% to 45% had some. Participants, 75% to 90% male, averaged about 56 years of age, ranging from roughly 23 to 80.

Study-wide findings and caveats: Among T cells, CD8+ cells averaged more expanded clones than CD4+ cells.

Germline loops: CDR1 SGHRS, CDR2 YFSETQ. V shed 3 bases, J shed 4 bases, and the junction held 9 bases outside the gene matches. CDR3 size: 16 residues. Measured with immunoSEQ multiplex PCR; TCRdb has only the in-frame clones, and not every one. This sample yields about 59,000 clones, of which 87% are seen a single time; more than 0.35% belongs to the top ten. This specimen consisted of CD4+ or CD8+ T cells sorted from blood, obtained in a trial of the OX40 agonist ivuxolimab. The V gene is TRBV5-1, the J gene TRBJ2-7, with 11 bases matching TRBD1. This sequence originates from an adult with an advanced solid tumor such as melanoma, head and neck, liver or kidney cancer. For the CDR3, the DNA is TGCGCCAGCAGCTCAAGTCTGGGACAGGGGGGGTACGAGCAGTACTTC. Encoded protein: CASSSSLGQGGYEQYF.